This T cell receptor beta chain was captured in a study of T cells in Graves' hyperthyroidism and ophthalmopathy. Germline CDR1 and CDR2: MDHEN and SYDVKM. The V segment lost 3 bases and the J segment 13 bases; nucleotides outside the gene matches: 12. CDR3 length: 15 amino acids. TCR beta CDR3 sequences were amplified from RNA transcripts. First-round RT-PCR targeting the TCR CDR3 was performed with the HTBI primer set. MiXCR, run by TCRdb on the multiplex PCR reads, gives a single entry per CDR3 protein. Of about 600,000 distinct CDR3 sequences detected, around 16% appear once; the ten largest clones hold less than 3.5%. Under 3 months was the duration of disease in ophthalmopathy patients, who also had a Clinical Activity Score of at least 3 and a NOSPECS grade of at least 4. Clinical symptoms, serum thyroxine and TRAb, thyroid ultrasound and orbital computed tomography were used for the diagnoses.

The chain joins TRBV28 to TRBJ2-1; 10 positions agree with TRBD2. The sequence was obtained from a woman between 35 and 50 years old with Graves' ophthalmopathy. Sequenced: blood. The CDR3 reads CASSLGLAGAPGQFF. In DNA form, the CDR3 reads TGTGCCAGCAGTTTGGGGCTAGCGGGAGCCCCAGGTCAGTTCTTC.